These 28 T cell receptor beta chains were sequenced from one sample in a study of cytomegalovirus exposure and HLA in healthy donors. Primers for the PCR totalled 60 Vbeta and 13 Jbeta. Method: immunoSEQ multiplex PCR; TCRdb's copy keeps in-frame clones and lacks some. This table holds 50,000 to 75,000 clones. Material: PBMCs. The receptors were gathered from a woman aged 18-30 years in good health and CMV-seronegative.

The genes are TRBV10-1 and TRBJ2-3; 8 bases match TRBD2. The CDR3 runs 18 residues. Per the germline V gene, CDR1 is WNHNN and CDR2 is SYGVQD (reference sequence). With 5 bases clipped from V and 1 base from J, the junction kept 14 bases outside the gene matches. CDR3 bases: TGCGCCAGCAGTTCTAAACGTTTCGGGGGGGAACGCACAGATACGCAGTATTTT. Its translation: CASSSKRFGGERTDTQYF.

The chain uses TRBV6-5 and TRBJ1-4, with TRBD1 identical over 9 bases. J lost 8 bases, V lost 1 base, and 2 bases had no gene match. From germline, CDR1 is MNHEY and CDR2 SVGAGI. This CDR3 contains 14 residues. Written as DNA, the CDR3 is TGTGCCAGCAGTTACTGGACAGGGGACGAAAAACTGTTTTTT. Protein: CASSYWTGDEKLFF.

V is TRBV7-8 and J is TRBJ1-1; no clear D. CDR1 and CDR2 from the germline V gene are SGHVS and FQNEAQ. The CDR3 covers 12 residues. V gave up 5 bases and J gave up 10 bases, with 14 bases separating them. CDR3 in DNA: TGTGCCAGCAGCCTCGACGGCGGCGGAGCTTTCTTT. It translates to CASSLDGGGAFF.

The chain recombines TRBV23-1 with TRBJ1-2; D is possibly TRBD1 (5 bases). TRBV23-1 is an ORF; its function is uncertain. This CDR3 spans 17 amino acids. Between the trimmed V and J ends, which lost 4 bases and 5 bases, there was a span of 23 bases. The CDR3 region has the DNA TGCGCCAGCAGTCTGGTCTCGGGGGTGACCGGGCATTATGGCTACACCTTC. It codes for CASSLVSGVTGHYGYTF.

The chain uses TRBV5-1 and TRBJ2-4; D call uncertain. Trimming stripped 2 bases from V and 1 base from J, with 13 bases between. Germline CDR1 reads SGHRS; CDR2 reads YFSETQ. This CDR3 spans 16 amino acids. The DNA for the CDR3 is TGCGCCAGCAGCTTAGGAGCTAGGTCTGCCAAAAACATTCAGTACTTC. Protein sequence: CASSLGARSAKNIQYF. Drawing the rest from reference TRBV5-1 and TRBJ2-4, the complete variable domain is KAGVTQTPRYLIKTRGQQVTLSCSPISGHRSVSWYQQTPGQGLQFLFEYFSETQRNKGNFPGRFSGRQFSNSRSEMNVSTLELGDSALYLCASSLGARSAKNIQYFGAGTRLSVL.

The J gene is TRBJ2-1, the V gene TRBV5-1; 8 bases are shared with TRBD2. The germline V gene encodes CDR1 SGHRS and CDR2 YFSETQ. J gave up 1 base and V 2 bases, and 2 bases lay outside the gene matches. There are 15 residues in the CDR3. The CDR3: CASSLTSGSYNEQFF. Written as DNA, the CDR3 is TGCGCCAGCAGCTTAACTAGCGGATCCTACAATGAGCAGTTCTTC. The variable domain in full, with the rest retrieved from reference TRBV5-1 and TRBJ2-1, is KAGVTQTPRYLIKTRGQQVTLSCSPISGHRSVSWYQQTPGQGLQFLFEYFSETQRNKGNFPGRFSGRQFSNSRSEMNVSTLELGDSALYLCASSLTSGSYNEQFFGPGTRLTVL.

The chain has TRBV5-1 and TRBJ2-2, with 9 nucleotides matching TRBD1. CDR3 length equals 14 residues. The junction had 1 base not matched to a gene; V was cut back by 2 bases and J by 5 bases. Germline CDR1 reads SGHRS; CDR2 reads YFSETQ. Here the CDR3 DNA reads TGCGCCAGCAGCTTACAGGGGGCGACCGGGGAGCTGTTTTTT. As protein: CASSLQGATGELFF.

V and J are TRBV5-1 and TRBJ1-2; D is uncertain. The CDR3 sequence is 12 residues long. Germline values: CDR1 SGHRS, CDR2 YFSETQ. Trimming took 4 bases from V and 3 from J, leaving 7 bases between them. The CDR3 DNA reads as TGCGCCAGCAGCCTAACGGACTATGGCTACACCTTC. It is translated as CASSLTDYGYTF. The full variable domain, completed using reference TRBV5-1 and TRBJ1-2, is KAGVTQTPRYLIKTRGQQVTLSCSPISGHRSVSWYQQTPGQGLQFLFEYFSETQRNKGNFPGRFSGRQFSNSRSEMNVSTLELGDSALYLCASSLTDYGYTFGSGTRLTVV.

The rearrangement joins TRBV28 to TRBJ1-5, with D uncertain. Germline V gene sequence: CDR1 MDHEN, CDR2 SYDVKM. The V and J ends lost 2 bases and 10 bases respectively, with 9 bases between them. The CDR3 is 12 amino acids. The CDR3, as DNA: TGTGCCAGCAGTTTACCCCCTACTCCCCAGCATTTT. This codes for CASSLPPTPQHF.

The V call is TRBV7-9, the J call TRBJ2-7; 8 bases align to TRBD1. V shed 0 bases, J shed 12 bases, and the junction held 4 bases outside the gene matches. The CDR3 is made up of 12 amino acids. The V gene's germline CDR1 is SEHNR and CDR2 FQNEAQ (reference sequence). The CDR3 coding sequence is TGTGCCAGCAGCTTAGCGCAGGGGGCTTGGTACTTC. It codes for CASSLAQGAWYF.

The chain combines TRBV10-1 with TRBJ2-1; TRBD2 might be the D (5 bases). The CDR3 extends over 13 amino acids. Germline values: CDR1 WNHNN, CDR2 SYGVQD (reference sequence). Deletions cut 4 bases from V and 9 bases from J, with 13 bases between. The CDR3 reads CASSGFEAGEQFF. The CDR3 DNA sequence: TGCGCCAGCAGTGGATTCGAGGCGGGTGAGCAGTTCTTC.

The chain links TRBV19 to TRBJ2-1; tentatively, D is TRBD2 (5 bases). The V gene's germline CDR1 is LNHDA and CDR2 SQIVND (reference sequence). V dropped 4 bases and J dropped 9 bases, with 22 bases sitting between them. The CDR3 runs 16 residues. CDR3 in amino acids: CASSRRNEGLVSEQFF. DNA for the CDR3: TGTGCCAGTAGTAGGCGGAACGAGGGTTTAGTTAGTGAGCAGTTCTTC. Combining the CDR3 with reference TRBV19 and TRBJ2-1 gives the whole variable domain DGGITQSPKYLFRKEGQNVTLSCEQNLNHDAMYWYRQDPGQGLRLIYYSQIVNDFQKGDIAEGYSVSREKKESFPLTVTSAQKNPTAFYLCASSRRNEGLVSEQFFGPGTRLTVL.

The V call is TRBV18, the J call TRBJ1-5, with a possible D match to TRBD1 (5 bases). Trimming stripped 3 bases from V and 6 bases from J, with 12 bases between. The CDR3 spans 14 residues. Per the germline V gene, CDR1 is KGHSH and CDR2 is LQKENI. The CDR3 here is CASSPGLQGQPQHF. CDR3 in DNA: TGTGCCAGCTCACCGGGACTGCAAGGTCAGCCCCAGCATTTT.

CDR3 protein: CASSEMGEGWDEKLFF. The CDR3 nucleotides are TGCGCCAGCAGTGAGATGGGGGAGGGATGGGATGAAAAACTGTTTTTT. The J gene is TRBJ1-4, the V gene TRBV10-2; maybe TRBD1 (5 bases). The germline V gene encodes CDR1 WSHSY and CDR2 SAAADI. This CDR3 contains 16 residues. The V and J ends lost 2 bases and 6 bases respectively, with 16 bases between them.

V and J are TRBV19 and TRBJ2-1; 7 nucleotides match TRBD2. The V and J ends lost 8 bases and 5 bases, in that order; junction bases with no gene match: 15. CDR3 size: 16 residues. CDR1 and CDR2 from the germline V gene are LNHDA and SQIVND (reference sequence). The CDR3 is CASLPRSGLPDNEQFF. The CDR3 region has the DNA TGTGCCAGTCTCCCACGTAGCGGGCTGCCTGACAATGAGCAGTTCTTC.

The gene calls are TRBV5-1 and TRBJ2-7; D is possibly TRBD2 (6 bases). The CDR3 has 15 amino acids. Trimming removed 2 bases at V and 3 bases at J, with 15 bases between. Per the germline V gene, CDR1 is SGHRS and CDR2 is YFSETQ. The CDR3 reads CASSFTGDANYEQYF. The CDR3 nucleotides are TGCGCCAGCAGCTTTACGGGAGATGCCAACTACGAGCAGTACTTC.

The rearrangement uses TRBV5-4 and TRBJ1-2, with TRBD1 identical over 7 bases. Germline values: CDR1 SGHNT, CDR2 YYREEE (reference sequence). The V and J ends lost 1 base and 4 bases, in that order; junction bases with no gene match: 4. The CDR3 sequence is 14 residues long. CDR3 protein: CASSLSGTVYGYTF. The CDR3 DNA sequence: TGTGCCAGCAGCTTGTCCGGGACAGTCTATGGCTACACCTTC.

This chain uses TRBV2 with TRBJ2-2; 7 bases map to TRBD1. Per the germline V gene, CDR1 is SNHLY and CDR2 is FYNNEI. J gave up 3 bases and V 9 bases, and 7 bases lay outside the gene matches. CDR3 size: 14 residues. CDR3 residues: CASGTADHTGELFF. For the CDR3, the DNA is TGTGCCAGTGGGACAGCGGATCACACCGGGGAGCTGTTTTTT.

V is TRBV5-1 and J is TRBJ1-5; the match to TRBD1 covers 7 bases. The CDR3 contains 14 residues. The trim removed 1 base at V and 6 bases at J, leaving 4 bases unmatched. Per the germline V gene, CDR1 is SGHRS and CDR2 is YFSETQ. This chain's CDR3 is CASSLTGVGQPQHF. DNA for the CDR3: TGCGCCAGCAGCTTGACAGGGGTGGGTCAGCCCCAGCATTTT.

The chain uses TRBV19 and TRBJ1-5, with a tentative D call TRBD1 (5 bases). The CDR3 loop spans 16 amino acids. V lost 1 base and J 9 bases, leaving 19 bases between the germline ends. The germline V gene encodes CDR1 LNHDA and CDR2 SQIVND (reference sequence). CDR3 coding DNA: TGTGCCAGTAGTATAGCCTCGTCCCAGGGAGGGCGGCCCCAGCATTTT. Encoded protein: CASSIASSQGGRPQHF.

This chain uses TRBV19 with TRBJ1-2; D not certain. The length of the CDR3 is 12 residues. Trimming shortened V by 11 bases and J by 0 bases, and 10 bases separated the two germline ends. CDR1 is LNHDA and CDR2 is SQIVND in the germline V gene (reference sequence). CDR3 nucleotides: TGTGCCGCGGCCGGAGCTAACTATGGCTACACCTTC. Translated, it gives CAAAGANYGYTF. Full variable domain (rest looked up from reference TRBV19 and TRBJ1-2): DGGITQSPKYLFRKEGQNVTLSCEQNLNHDAMYWYRQDPGQGLRLIYYSQIVNDFQKGDIAEGYSVSREKKESFPLTVTSAQKNPTAFYLCAAAGANYGYTFGSGTRLTVV.

The chain uses TRBV29-1 and TRBJ2-7, with D maybe TRBD2 (6 bases). The germline CDR1 and CDR2 sequences are SQVTM and ANQGSEA. Trimming took off 1 base at V and 3 bases at J, with 13 bases between the two ends. The CDR3 covers 14 residues. The DNA of the CDR3 is TGCAGCGTTGAAGGTGGCGCCGGGGGCTACGAGCAGTACTTC. Amino acids: CSVEGGAGGYEQYF.

The chain joins TRBV6-6 to TRBJ2-1; D is ambiguous. This CDR3 comprises 11 residues. V was cut by 2 bases and J by 8 bases, with 4 bases left in between. Germline-derived CDR1 and CDR2 are MNHNY and SVGAGI (reference sequence). CDR3 DNA: TGTGCCAGCAGTTACGCGCATGAGCAGTTCTTC. The encoded protein is CASSYAHEQFF.

The V and J genes are TRBV5-4 and TRBJ2-5; 7 positions agree with TRBD1. CDR1 and CDR2 from the germline V gene are SGHNT and YYREEE (reference sequence). The CDR3 extends over 14 amino acids. J lost 2 bases, V lost 3 bases, and 4 bases had no gene match. CDR3 region: CASSSTGSQETQYF. In DNA form, the CDR3 reads TGTGCCAGCAGCTCGACAGGGTCGCAAGAGACCCAGTACTTC.

The chain's CDR3 is CASSQNIGGFYGYTF. CDR3 nucleotides: TGTGCCAGCAGCCAAAACATAGGGGGCTTCTATGGCTACACCTTC. The chain carries TRBV7-2 and TRBJ1-2; 7 positions match TRBD1. The junction had 10 bases not matched to a gene; V was cut back by 5 bases and J by 4 bases. This CDR3 spans 15 amino acids. CDR1 is SGHTA and CDR2 is FQGNSA in the germline V gene.

CDR3 protein: CAIRDSFINSPLHF. The CDR3 DNA is TGTGCCATTCGGGACAGCTTCATTAATTCACCCCTCCACTTT. The V call is TRBV2, the J call TRBJ1-6; 7 bases agree with TRBD1. After removal of 10 bases from V and 6 bases from J, the junction contained 9 bases not matched to a gene. CDR1 SNHLY and CDR2 FYNNEI come from the germline V gene. This CDR3 contains 14 residues. Full variable domain (outside the CDR3, taken from reference TRBV2 and TRBJ1-6): EPEVTQTPSHQVTQMGQEVILRCVPISNHLYFYWYRQILGQKVEFLVSFYNNEISEKSEIFDDQFSVERPDGSNFTLKIRSTKLEDSAMYFCAIRDSFINSPLHFGNGTRLTVT.

V usage is TRBV5-1 and J usage is TRBJ2-1, with 11 bases lining up with TRBD1. CDR3 length: 15 amino acids. J lost 5 bases, V lost 0 bases, and 1 base had no gene match. The germline CDR1 and CDR2 sequences are SGHRS and YFSETQ. CDR3 protein: CASSLGTGGDNEQFF. DNA for the CDR3: TGCGCCAGCAGCTTGGGGACAGGGGGCGACAATGAGCAGTTCTTC.

This chain links TRBV28 with TRBJ2-7; 9 bases match TRBD1. The J segment lost 3 bases and the V segment lost 5 bases, leaving 2 bases of the junction unmatched. This CDR3 is built from 13 residues. Per germline, CDR1 MDHEN and CDR2 SYDVKM. CDR3 DNA sequence: TGTGCCAGCAGTATGGACAGGGGCTACGAGCAGTACTTC. It translates to CASSMDRGYEQYF. The full variable domain, in which reference TRBV28 and TRBJ2-7 provide the parts outside the CDR3, is DVKVTQSSRYLVKRTGEKVFLECVQDMDHENMFWYRQDPGLGLRLIYFSYDVKMKEKGDIPEGYSVSREKKERFSLILESASTNQTSMYLCASSMDRGYEQYFGPGTRLTVT.